This T cell receptor (beta chain) was retrieved from a study of T cells after yellow fever vaccination (dated by TCRdb to about 2019). Describing the broader study: The SMART-Seq v4 Ultra Low Input RNA kit was used to prepare libraries from fractions with low cell numbers. To follow T-cell clones before and after primary and booster YFV17D yellow fever vaccination, bulk TCR alpha and beta repertoires were sequenced over time. Two healthy male donors, one aged 18 to 30 and one aged 30 to 40 years, made up the cohort. Blood was collected at multiple timepoints before and after primary and secondary immunization, and bulk PBMC replicates and cell subsets were isolated.

This clonotype has just a few counts. Its antigen specificity is not known. No base quality values were provided; no much bigger clone lies one nucleotide off. The research as a whole found: FACS-sorted repertoires could contain abundant contaminating clonotypes from the bulk population, so computational filtering was required. After the booster, most clones that had expanded after primary vaccination were detected again (around 95% of CD4 and 88% of CD8), suggesting broad maintenance of memory. The secondary T-cell response was weaker than the primary response but faster, peaking on day 5 instead of day 15. A small fraction of clonotypes appeared in both the CD4 and CD8 compartments, likely as a result of convergent recombination. Only two donors were included in the study, so the extent to which the findings can be generalized is limited.

TCR cDNA was synthesized by 5'RACE template switching, which introduced a universal primer site and unique molecular identifiers. Priming for cDNA synthesis came from both the TCR alpha and TCR beta constant segments. Library amplification involved two PCR steps, and the second step added sample barcodes and sequencing adapters. Libraries were sequenced on Illumina HiSeq 2500 (2x100 bp) or NovaSeq (2x150 bp). The original methods were these. Demultiplexing of reads and collapsing into UMI consensus sequences were performed with MIGEC, and V(D)J alignment was carried out with MiXCR. Vaccine-responding clonotypes were defined with edgeR using replicate PBMC samples, requiring FDR below 0.01 and a log2 fold change above 5 up to day 15. Each bulk clonotype was labeled CD4 or CD8 based on which sequenced repertoire, CD4 or CD8, contained the clonotype at higher abundance. TCRdb applied fastp at Q25 and MiXCR to the public reads, then kept only in-frame beta chains. Each record represents a unique CDR3 protein, reported with the most common genes and DNA among its rows. These V and J calls originate from TCRdb's pipeline instead of the authors' own analysis. For this sample there are some 160,000 distinct CDR3 sequences; under 7.5% appear just once. The top ten clonotypes cover approximately 2.5% of the sample.

The treatment or condition label here, explained by the study, means: live attenuated yellow fever vaccine strain. A standard Ficoll-Paque protocol was used to isolate PBMCs from peripheral blood. Dynabeads CD4 and CD8 positive selection kits were used to isolate the CD4 and CD8 T-cell fractions. TriZol was used to extract RNA from bulk PBMCs, CD4 and CD8 fractions, and dextramer-positive and dextramer-negative fractions. The receptor's source is a man aged 18 to 29 who received the YFV17D yellow fever vaccine. The sequencing used CD4+ T cells sorted from PBMCs, collected 5 days after the first yellow fever vaccination.

The CDR3 protein sequence reads: CASSLGRGSGKPEQFF. The DNA reads as follows: TGTGCCAGCAGCTTAGGGCGAGGGAGCGGGAAGCCTGAGCAGTTCTTC. Recombination connected TRBV7-2 to TRBJ2-1; 7 of the junction bases match TRBD2. V lost 1 base and J lost 9 bases, and the count of bases not matched to a germline gene is 12. CDR1 SGHTA and CDR2 FQGNSA were looked up in the germline V gene. Its CDR3 holds 16 amino acids, cysteine through phenylalanine. Left in the record is the CDR3 DNA by itself, 48 bases read in frame from the first base. Supplemented by the reference TRBV7-2 and TRBJ2-1 proteins around the CDR3, the complete variable domain is GAGVSQSPSNKVTEKGKDVELRCDPISGHTALYWYRQSLGQGLEFLIYFQGNSAPDKSGLPSDRFSAERTGGSVSTLTIQRTQQEDSAVYLCASSLGRGSGKPEQFFGPGTRLTVL.